This T cell receptor (beta chain) was identified during a study of early T cells in non-severe SARS-CoV-2 infection. As for the study in general: Sequencing targeted bulk RNA from unsorted whole blood, leaving chains unpaired. General study results and limits: Reliance on VDJdb matching favored anti-spike CD8 responses; private and CD4 specificities were missed.

The protocol attached unique molecular identifiers to individual cDNA molecules. TCRdb reprocessed the 5' RACE reads with MiXCR, giving one entry per CDR3 protein. The sample carries more than 65,000 distinct CDR3 sequences, roughly 14% recorded once. CDR3 length: 16 amino acids. With 5 bases clipped from V and 4 bases from J, the junction kept 4 bases outside the gene matches. From germline, CDR1 is KGHDR and CDR2 SFDVKD. To note about this clonotype: Its antigen remains unknown.

The sample consisted of whole blood, taken at baseline. V is TRBV24-1 and J is TRBJ2-2, with 12 nucleotides matching TRBD2. The clonotype originates from an adult who was a healthcare worker with PCR-confirmed SARS-CoV-2 infection or an uninfected control (not recorded which). The CDR3 DNA reads TGTGCCACCAGTGCTAGCGGGAGGGCCGTCACCGGGGAGCTGTTTTTT. Amino acid sequence: CATSASGRAVTGELFF.